This T cell receptor beta chain was obtained from a study of cytomegalovirus exposure and HLA in healthy donors. Notes on the study in general: The CMV antigen specificity of three CMV-associated chains was confirmed through in vitro analysis. The investigators catalogued 150 to 200 TCR beta chains as cytomegalovirus-associated. The majority of TCR sequences were rare, yet some public TCRs appeared in many donors.

On this clone itself: The antigen is not known.

The validation cohort, a group of 120 or so subjects, included the donors and was separate from the roughly 620-subject first cohort. Using immunoSEQ multiplex PCR, the repertoire was profiled, and TCRdb retains in-frame clones only, with some absent. The sample yields approximately 160,000 clones, 86% seen once. The source is a woman aged 25 to 45 in good health and CMV-seronegative. The sample consisted of PBMCs.

CDR3 region: CASSYSGYDTQYF. The CDR3 DNA sequence: TGTGCCAGCAGCTATAGCGGGTACGATACGCAGTATTTT. The chain links TRBV13 to TRBJ2-3, with 7 bases fitting TRBD2. The germline gives CDR1 PRHDT, CDR2 FYEKMQ (reference sequence). The CDR3 is 13 residues long. The J segment lost 6 bases and the V segment lost 4 bases, leaving 4 bases of the junction unmatched.